Following are 20 T cell receptor beta chains from one sample sequenced in a study of OX40 agonist ivuxolimab in advanced cancers. TCRdb keeps only in-frame clones here, not all; method: immunoSEQ multiplex PCR. The data show tens of thousands of clones, 70% to 90% seen once. Sequences were derived from CD4+ or CD8+ T cells sorted from blood, sampled in a trial of the OX40 agonist ivuxolimab. These receptors all come from an adult with an advanced solid tumor such as melanoma, head and neck, liver or kidney cancer.

This sequence joins TRBV7-8 and TRBJ1-2; the D gene is possibly TRBD1 (5 bases). Trimming stripped 8 bases from V and 13 bases from J, with 20 bases between. This CDR3 comprises 12 residues. Germline V gene data show CDR1 as SGHVS and CDR2 as FQNEAQ. CDR3 in DNA: TGTGCCAGCGGGGTGGGGGTAGCGGGTTTCACCTTC. This gives the protein CASGVGVAGFTF.

V and J are TRBV27 and TRBJ2-2; D is unclear. Trimming shortened V by 6 bases and J by 7 bases, and 15 bases separated the two germline ends. Germline V gives CDR1 MNHEY, CDR2 SMNVEV (reference sequence). This CDR3 region has 14 residues. CDR3: CASRAPPNGGELFF. The CDR3 nucleotides are TGTGCCAGCAGGGCACCCCCGAACGGCGGGGAGCTGTTTTTT.

The chain has TRBV28 and TRBJ2-1; D gene unclear. The V end lost 4 bases, the J end lost 4 bases, and 11 bases lay between the germline ends. This CDR3 is built from 14 residues. Germline V gene sequence: CDR1 MDHEN, CDR2 SYDVKM. CDR3: CASSSTTVYNEQFF. For the CDR3, the DNA is TGTGCCAGCAGTTCAACTACAGTGTACAATGAGCAGTTCTTC.

The chain recombines TRBV6-5 with TRBJ2-7; tentative D call: TRBD1 (6 bases). CDR3 size: 14 residues. The V end was cut by 5 bases, the J end by 2 bases, with 13 bases between. Germline lookup yields CDR1 MNHEY and CDR2 SVGAGI. The CDR3, as DNA: TGTGCCAGCAGTACAGCGACAGGAGCCTACGAGCAGTACTTC. Its translation: CASSTATGAYEQYF.

The chain employs TRBV5-6 and TRBJ2-1; D might be TRBD2 (5 bases). This CDR3 region has 14 residues. Germline CDR1 and CDR2: SGHDT and YYEEEE. With 2 bases removed from V and 8 bases from J, the gap between germline ends came to 14 bases. The CDR3 DNA sequence: TGTGCCAGCAGCTTTAGGAGGCCCCCCTATGAGCAGTTCTTC. Amino acid sequence: CASSFRRPPYEQFF.

The rearrangement joins TRBV5-1 to TRBJ1-1; 8 bases line up with TRBD1. The CDR3 totals 15 residues. Per the germline V gene, CDR1 is SGHRS and CDR2 is YFSETQ. Germline trimming cut 6 bases from V and 0 bases from J; bases unmatched to any gene: 7. For the CDR3, the DNA is TGCGCCAGCATGAGAGGGACAGGAGTGAACACTGAAGCTTTCTTT. Its translation is CASMRGTGVNTEAFF. The full variable domain, completed using reference TRBV5-1 and TRBJ1-1, is KAGVTQTPRYLIKTRGQQVTLSCSPISGHRSVSWYQQTPGQGLQFLFEYFSETQRNKGNFPGRFSGRQFSNSRSEMNVSTLELGDSALYLCASMRGTGVNTEAFFGQGTRLTVV.

The genes are TRBV5-4 and TRBJ1-1; no clear D gene. The CDR3 consists of 13 residues. Trimming removed 0 bases at V and 10 bases at J, with 13 bases between. Germline V gives CDR1 SGHNT, CDR2 YYREEE (reference sequence). CDR3 amino acids: CASSLGGGPRAFF. The CDR3 coding sequence is TGTGCCAGCAGCTTGGGGGGAGGGCCAAGAGCTTTCTTT. Combining the CDR3 with reference TRBV5-4 and TRBJ1-1 gives the whole variable domain ETGVTQSPTHLIKTRGQQVTLRCSSQSGHNTVSWYQQALGQGPQFIFQYYREEENGRGNFPPRFSGLQFPNYSSELNVNALELDDSALYLCASSLGGGPRAFFGQGTRLTVV.

The rearrangement links TRBV27 to TRBJ2-3, with 10 bases lining up with TRBD2. Germline V lookup: CDR1 MNHEY, CDR2 SMNVEV (reference sequence). The CDR3 loop spans 15 amino acids. J gave up 6 bases and V 4 bases, and 7 bases lay outside the gene matches. This CDR3 is CASSSEREGRDTQYF. The CDR3 bases are TGTGCCAGCAGTTCCGAGCGGGAGGGCCGGGATACGCAGTATTTT.

J is TRBJ2-6 and V is TRBV11-2; tentative D call: TRBD1 (6 bases). The CDR3 length is 18 residues. Germline assignment: CDR1 SGHAT and CDR2 FQNNGV. Trimming removed 4 bases at V and 6 bases at J, with 22 bases between. CDR3 coding DNA: TGTGCCAGCAGCTATAACGCGAGAACAGGGCCAGCGGCCAACGTCCTGACTTTC. This gives the protein CASSYNARTGPAANVLTF.

The CDR3 DNA reads TGTGCCAGCAGCTGGAACCCGAACACCGGGGAGCTGTTTTTT. This codes for CASSWNPNTGELFF. V usage is TRBV7-3 and J usage is TRBJ2-2; D call uncertain. The CDR3 is 14 amino acids. The germline V gene encodes CDR1 SGHTA and CDR2 FQGTGA. Trimming stripped 4 bases from V and 0 bases from J, with 6 bases between.

The chain couples TRBV25-1 to TRBJ2-7; 7 bases map to TRBD1. The CDR3 is made up of 15 amino acids. Germline CDR1 reads MGHDK; CDR2 reads SYGVNS. Trimming removed 3 bases from V and 2 bases from J; junction bases left unmatched: 7. The CDR3 sequence is CASSDPGTVAYEQYF. CDR3 in DNA: TGTGCCAGCAGTGATCCCGGGACAGTGGCCTACGAGCAGTACTTC.

The chain uses TRBV7-9 and TRBJ2-7; 7 positions match TRBD1. Looked up from germline, CDR1 is SEHNR and CDR2 is FQNEAQ (reference sequence). J gave up 4 bases and V 5 bases, and 14 bases lay outside the gene matches. The CDR3 sequence is 16 residues long. DNA of the CDR3: TGTGCCAGCAGCCATTCCATCCCGGGACAGAATTACGAGCAGTACTTC. This codes for CASSHSIPGQNYEQYF.

There are a few counts of this clone. V and J are TRBV5-4 and TRBJ1-4; D might be TRBD1 (6 bases). V gave up 1 base and J gave up 8 bases, with 12 bases separating them. The CDR3 extends over 14 amino acids. Germline V gene sequence: CDR1 SGHNT, CDR2 YYREEE (reference sequence). This CDR3 reads CASSLTGSEEKLFF. The CDR3 nucleotides are TGTGCCAGCAGCTTGACAGGGAGTGAGGAAAAACTGTTTTTT.

This clone was found once. The CDR3 protein is CASSRGVAPEKLFF. The CDR3 DNA follows: TGTGCCAGCAGTAGAGGGGTCGCACCTGAAAAACTGTTTTTT. The chain links TRBV27 to TRBJ1-4; tentatively, D is TRBD1 (5 bases). The CDR3 is 14 residues long. In germline, CDR1 is MNHEY, CDR2 SMNVEV (reference sequence). The ends were cut back, 5 bases at V and 7 bases at J, with 14 bases in the middle.

The CDR3 DNA sequence: TGTGCCAGCAGTTTATGGTATAATCAGCCCCAGCATTTT. Protein sequence: CASSLWYNQPQHF. This sequence joins TRBV27 and TRBJ1-5; D not certain. CDR1 and CDR2 (germline): MNHEY, SMNVEV (reference sequence). V was cut by 1 base and J by 4 bases, with 5 bases left in between. This CDR3 comprises 13 residues.

The rearrangement joins TRBV19 to TRBJ1-5, with a tentative D call TRBD1 (6 bases). Trimming left V 3 bases short and J 6 bases short, with 12 bases between. This CDR3 region has 14 residues. In germline, CDR1 is LNHDA, CDR2 SQIVND (reference sequence). In nucleotides, the CDR3 is TGTGCCAGTAGTATCGGCAGGGGCTTTCAGCCCCAGCATTTT. This sequence encodes CASSIGRGFQPQHF.

The chain carries TRBV7-9 and TRBJ2-7, with a possible D match to TRBD1 (5 bases). V shed 5 bases and J shed 2 bases, with 10 bases lying between them. From germline, CDR1 is SEHNR and CDR2 FQNEAQ (reference sequence). The CDR3 loop spans 13 amino acids. The CDR3: CASSPDSTYEQYF. For the CDR3, the DNA is TGTGCCAGCAGCCCAGACAGTACCTACGAGCAGTACTTC.

The sample holds a few counts of this clone. The V and J genes are TRBV7-9 and TRBJ2-3; 14 bases are a match to TRBD2. Germline V CDR1 and CDR2: SEHNR, FQNEAQ (reference sequence). The CDR3 has 19 residues. V lost 3 bases to trimming and J lost 8 bases; unmatched junction nucleotides: 16. The CDR3, as DNA: TGTGCCAGCAGCTTGGGGCCGACTAGCGGGAGGGCCTTGAGGGGTACGCAGTATTTT. Translating it yields CASSLGPTSGRALRGTQYF.

The V gene is TRBV6-1, the J gene TRBJ1-4, with no clear D. Germline V CDR1 and CDR2: MNHNS, SASEGT. Trimming pared 6 bases from V and 7 bases from J, leaving 18 bases between. The CDR3 spans 15 residues. CDR3 residues: CASRENIASGEKLFF. DNA for the CDR3: TGTGCCAGCAGGGAGAACATCGCGTCGGGTGAAAAACTGTTTTTT.

The chain uses TRBV15 and TRBJ2-7; the D is unclear. Trimming pared 5 bases from V and 1 base from J, leaving 6 bases between. The length of the CDR3 is 12 residues. Germline V gene lookup returns CDR1 LNHNV and CDR2 YYDKDF (reference sequence). Here the CDR3 reads CATSGSSYEQYF. The CDR3 DNA reads as TGTGCCACCAGCGGGTCTTCCTACGAGCAGTACTTC.